The clone carrying this TCR beta chain appeared once. The germline CDR1 and CDR2 sequences are SGHTA and FQGNSA. CDR3 length: 18 amino acids. J lost 5 bases, V lost 4 bases, and 18 bases had no gene match. The sample belongs to a study of blood T cell repertoires in COVID-19. Assay used: immunoSEQ multiplex PCR; TCRdb lists only in-frame clones, some missing. This sample yields 350,000 to 500,000 clones, of which roughly 90% are seen a single time; about 0.91% belongs to the top ten. Patients in Seattle were enrolled during active infection, then followed longitudinally. Sequenced sample: peripheral blood. The sequence came from a man between 18 and 29 years old with COVID-19, enrolled during active disease. J is TRBJ2-5 and V is TRBV7-2; 8 positions match TRBD2. The CDR3 spells CASSSGSLAGRVRETQYF. The CDR3 DNA is TGTGCCAGCAGCTCCGGTTCGCTAGCGGGCAGAGTGAGGGAGACCCAGTACTTC. Drawing the rest from reference TRBV7-2 and TRBJ2-5, the complete variable domain is GAGVSQSPSNKVTEKGKDVELRCDPISGHTALYWYRQSLGQGLEFLIYFQGNSAPDKSGLPSDRFSAERTGGSVSTLTIQRTQQEDSAVYLCASSSGSLAGRVRETQYFGPGTRLLVL.